These 18 T cell receptor beta chains were all obtained from the same sample, sequenced in a study of metastatic and nonmetastatic thyroid tumors. Before thyroid surgery, none of the patients had received any treatment. With MiXCR, TCRdb called clones anew from the PCR reads. The table lists some 29,000 clones, 15% to 20% of them singletons, with about 4% in the top ten. Sequenced input: blood. The receptors come from a female donor with papillary thyroid cancer or a benign thyroid nodule (not recorded which). Some clones in this sample may be carry-over from other donors' samples.

Within the sample, this clone is medium-sized. The chain is built from TRBV12-3 or TRBV12-4 and TRBJ2-7; D is possibly TRBD1 (8 bases). Trimming took 5 bases from V and 9 from J, leaving 17 bases between them. The CDR3 has 13 amino acids. The CDR3: CASSAYRGGAQYF. CDR3 bases: TGTGCCAGCAGTGCCTACAGGGGGGGCGCGCAGTACTTC.

This clone was observed many times. This clone may be a read error of a much larger clone one base away. The genes are TRBV7-9 and TRBJ1-1; the match to TRBD1 covers 7 bases. The J segment lost 9 bases and the V segment lost 2 bases, leaving 6 bases of the junction unmatched. The germline V gene has CDR1 SEHNR and CDR2 FQNEAQ (reference sequence). CDR3 length equals 13 residues. The CDR3 DNA reads TGTGCCAGCAGCTTAAGGGGGCCAGCCCAAGCTTTCTTT. This sequence encodes CASSLRGPAQAFF.

J is TRBJ1-1 and V is TRBV5-1; the D is unclear. V lost 6 bases, J lost 1 base, and 13 bases lay in between. Germline assignment: CDR1 SGHRS and CDR2 YFSETQ. The CDR3 is made up of 14 amino acids. CDR3 amino acids: CASKVRDTNTEAFF. The CDR3 DNA sequence: TGCGCCAGCAAGGTTCGGGATACGAACACTGAAGCTTTCTTT.

This clone was recorded at least ten times. This rearrangement joins TRBV15 to TRBJ1-1, with 9 bases lining up with TRBD1. V shed 5 bases, J shed 1 base, and the junction held 5 bases outside the gene matches. Germline assignment: CDR1 LNHNV and CDR2 YYDKDF (reference sequence). The CDR3 covers 15 residues. The CDR3 nucleotides are TGTGCCACCAGCGCCGGGACAGGGTGGAACACTGAAGCTTTCTTT. This sequence encodes CATSAGTGWNTEAFF.

This clone counts as medium-sized (0.01 to 0.1%). The chain uses TRBV2 and TRBJ2-7, with D perhaps matching TRBD1 (5 bases). V was shortened by 1 base and J by 0 bases, with 10 bases between the two germline ends. The length of the CDR3 is 15 residues. CDR1 and CDR2 (germline): SNHLY, FYNNEI. The chain's CDR3 is CASSEGQGGSYEQYF. Written as DNA, the CDR3 is TGTGCCAGCAGTGAAGGGCAGGGTGGCTCCTACGAGCAGTACTTC. Looking up the rest from reference TRBV2 and TRBJ2-7 gives the full variable domain: EPEVTQTPSHQVTQMGQEVILRCVPISNHLYFYWYRQILGQKVEFLVSFYNNEISEKSEIFDDQFSVERPDGSNFTLKIRSTKLEDSAMYFCASSEGQGGSYEQYFGPGTRLTVT.

V usage is TRBV25-1 and J usage is TRBJ1-2, with a tentative D call TRBD1 (5 bases). From germline, CDR1 is MGHDK and CDR2 SYGVNS. The CDR3 spans 22 residues. Trimming pared 5 bases from V and 5 bases from J, leaving 39 bases between. CDR3 amino acids: CASSLLGYTPRSRDPTGYGYTF. The CDR3, as DNA: TGTGCCAGCAGTCTTTTGGGTTATACACCCCGGAGCCGGGACCCCACGGGGTATGGCTACACCTTC.

This clone was seen at least ten times. The chain employs TRBV2 and TRBJ1-6; no definite D call. CDR1 SNHLY and CDR2 FYNNEI come from the germline V gene. The V gene lost 3 bases and the J gene lost 6 bases, with 6 bases spanning the gap. CDR3 length: 13 residues. CDR3 sequence: CASSDQANSPLHF. In DNA form, the CDR3 reads TGTGCCAGCAGTGATCAGGCTAATTCACCCCTCCACTTT.

This clone was observed a few times. V is TRBV6-1 and J is TRBJ2-7; D is unclear. CDR3 length: 13 residues. Germline V gene sequence: CDR1 MNHNS, CDR2 SASEGT. The V and J ends lost 5 bases and 6 bases respectively, with 14 bases between them. CDR3 protein: CASSRRQGREQYF. CDR3 DNA: TGTGCCAGCAGTAGACGTCAAGGACGCGAGCAGTACTTC.

As to this clone: One end of the junction fails to match germline, which may point to a read error. The chain joins TRBV28 to TRBJ2-6, with D tentatively TRBD1 or TRBD2 (5 bases each). From germline, CDR1 is MDHEN and CDR2 SYDVKM. This CDR3 region has 15 residues. The CDR3 is CASSLSGSGANVPTF. CDR3 DNA sequence: TGTGCCAGCAGTTTAAGCGGATCTGGGGCCAACGTCCCGACTTTC.

The table lists this clone with many counts. The chain employs TRBV27 and TRBJ2-1; 8 bases map to TRBD2. Germline V lookup: CDR1 MNHEY, CDR2 SMNVEV (reference sequence). This CDR3 region has 15 residues. J gave up 6 bases and V 5 bases, and 9 bases lay outside the gene matches. CDR3 amino acids: CASSPLAGLINEQFF. In DNA, the CDR3 is TGTGCCAGCAGTCCGTTAGCGGGACTTATCAATGAGCAGTTCTTC.

This clone has ten or more counts. This chain's CDR3 is CSARPTLAVSYNEQFF. The CDR3 DNA reads as TGCAGTGCTAGACCCACACTAGCCGTTTCCTACAATGAGCAGTTCTTC. The rearrangement uses TRBV20-1 and TRBJ2-1, with a weak D call TRBD2 (6 bases). Germline CDR1 and CDR2: DFQATT and SNEGSKA (reference sequence). Deletions cut 2 bases from V and 1 base from J, with 15 bases between. The CDR3 length is 16 residues.

The sample holds many counts of this clone. The junction shows a germline mismatch at one end, possibly a read error. The chain recombines TRBV7-9 with TRBJ2-2; 14 bases map to TRBD2. The CDR3 sequence is 19 residues long. The germline V gene has CDR1 SEHNR and CDR2 FQNEAQ (reference sequence). The CDR3, as DNA: TGTGCCAGTAGCTTAGCGGGACTAGCGGGAGTCGCGAACACCGGGGAGCTGTTTTTT. Its translation: CASSLAGLAGVANTGELFF.

This clone was detected ten times or more. The identical CDR3 is also encoded by other nucleotide sequences in the sample. This CDR3 reads CASSREGGPGNIQYF. For the CDR3, the DNA is TGTGCCAGCAGCCGGGAGGGAGGGCCGGGAAACATTCAGTACTTC. This chain joins TRBV4-2 and TRBJ2-4, with 7 bases lining up with TRBD2. Germline values: CDR1 LGHNA, CDR2 YNFKEQ. The V segment lost 4 bases and the J segment 6 bases; nucleotides outside the gene matches: 9. There are 15 residues in the CDR3.

This clone was picked up a small number of times. The genes are TRBV28 and TRBJ1-5, with TRBD1 identical over 7 bases. V lost 7 bases and J lost 3; bases outside the gene matches: 9. CDR3 length: 15 residues. Per germline, CDR1 MDHEN and CDR2 SYDVKM. CDR3 DNA sequence: TGTGCCAGCACCCCAAGACAGGGTTTCAATCAGCCCCAGCATTTT. Translated: CASTPRQGFNQPQHF. Looking up the rest from reference TRBV28 and TRBJ1-5 gives the full variable domain: DVKVTQSSRYLVKRTGEKVFLECVQDMDHENMFWYRQDPGLGLRLIYFSYDVKMKEKGDIPEGYSVSREKKERFSLILESASTNQTSMYLCASTPRQGFNQPQHFGDGTRLSIL.

This clone was counted only a few times. The chain carries TRBV6-1 and TRBJ1-2, with 7 bases that match TRBD1. The germline V gene has CDR1 MNHNS and CDR2 SASEGT. The CDR3 sequence is 14 residues long. Germline trimming cut 6 bases from V and 6 bases from J; bases unmatched to any gene: 10. The CDR3 sequence: CASSLQGGADGYTF. Here the CDR3 DNA reads TGTGCCAGCAGCCTCCAAGGGGGCGCGGATGGCTACACCTTC.

This clone was seen only a few times. The V gene is TRBV6-1, the J gene TRBJ1-1; 8 nucleotides line up with TRBD1. V shed 9 bases and J 5 bases; nucleotides not matched to a gene: 11. In germline, CDR1 is MNHNS, CDR2 SASEGT. The CDR3 has 14 residues. The CDR3 DNA reads TGTGCCAGTTCCCTCAGGGGGCTCTTTACTGAAGCTTTCTTT. It is translated as CASSLRGLFTEAFF.

This clone has ten or more counts. This sequence joins TRBV20-1 and TRBJ2-7, with unresolved D. V shed 2 bases and J shed 7 bases, with 12 bases lying between them. Germline CDR1 DFQATT, CDR2 SNEGSKA (reference sequence). The CDR3 has 12 amino acids. In DNA form, the CDR3 reads TGCAGTGCTAGACCTGCAGCGTTTGAGCAGTACTTC. It yields the protein CSARPAAFEQYF.

This clone was found many times. The CDR3 sequence is CASRDRGSPNTEAFF. The DNA for the CDR3 is TGTGCCAGTAGGGACAGGGGGTCTCCTAACACTGAAGCTTTCTTT. This chain connects TRBV19 to TRBJ1-1; 10 nucleotides agree with TRBD1. After removal of 6 bases from V and 2 bases from J, the junction contained 6 bases not matched to a gene. The CDR3 sequence is 15 residues long. Germline V CDR1 and CDR2: LNHDA, SQIVND (reference sequence).